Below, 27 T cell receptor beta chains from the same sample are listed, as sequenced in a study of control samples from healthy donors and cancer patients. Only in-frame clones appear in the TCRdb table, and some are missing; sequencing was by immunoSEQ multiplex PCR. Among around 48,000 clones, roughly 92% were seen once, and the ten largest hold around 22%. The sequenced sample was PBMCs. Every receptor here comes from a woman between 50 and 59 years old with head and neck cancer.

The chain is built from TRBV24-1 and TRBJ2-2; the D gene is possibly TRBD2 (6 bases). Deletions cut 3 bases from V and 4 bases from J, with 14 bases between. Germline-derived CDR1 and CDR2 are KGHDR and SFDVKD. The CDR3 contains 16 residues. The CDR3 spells CATSDPLRGGTGELFF. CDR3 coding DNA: TGTGCCACCAGTGATCCATTAAGGGGAGGCACCGGGGAGCTGTTTTTT.

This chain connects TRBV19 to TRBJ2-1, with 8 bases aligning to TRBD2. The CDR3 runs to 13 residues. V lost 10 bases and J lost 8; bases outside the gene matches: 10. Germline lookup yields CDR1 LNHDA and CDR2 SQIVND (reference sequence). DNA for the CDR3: TGTGCCACCGCCGGGGGGGCGGGAGATGAGCAGTTCTTC. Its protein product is CATAGGAGDEQFF.

The CDR3 DNA reads TGTGCCAGCAGTTCCCGGGACCTCGGGCAGTTCTTC. Its protein is CASSSRDLGQFF. The chain links TRBV12-3 or TRBV12-4 to TRBJ2-1; either TRBD1 or TRBD2 may fit D (5 bases each). Trimming shortened V by 4 bases and J by 12 bases, and 13 bases separated the two germline ends. The CDR3 consists of 12 residues.

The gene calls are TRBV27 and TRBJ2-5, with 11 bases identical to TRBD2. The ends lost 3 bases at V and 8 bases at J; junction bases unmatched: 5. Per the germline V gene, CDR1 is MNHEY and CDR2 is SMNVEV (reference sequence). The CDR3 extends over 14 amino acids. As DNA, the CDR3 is TGTGCCAGCAGTTTCGGGACTAGCGGTGAAACCCAGTACTTC. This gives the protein CASSFGTSGETQYF.

CDR3 protein: CASMLTGGYNQPQHF. In DNA, the CDR3 is TGTGCCAGCATGCTGACAGGGGGCTACAATCAGCCCCAGCATTTT. The V and J genes are TRBV27 and TRBJ1-5; 10 positions agree with TRBD1. V lost 7 bases to trimming and J lost 3 bases; unmatched junction nucleotides: 6. Germline V CDR1 and CDR2: MNHEY, SMNVEV (reference sequence). The CDR3 sequence is 15 residues long.

The CDR3 region has the DNA TGTGCCAGCAGCGGCGGACTAGCGGGGGAAGAGACCCAGTACTTC. Translating gives CASSGGLAGEETQYF. The chain employs TRBV7-2 and TRBJ2-5; 13 positions match TRBD2. J was trimmed by 3 bases and V by 5 bases; bases with no gene match: 3. Germline CDR1 and CDR2: SGHTA and FQGNSA. CDR3 size: 15 residues.

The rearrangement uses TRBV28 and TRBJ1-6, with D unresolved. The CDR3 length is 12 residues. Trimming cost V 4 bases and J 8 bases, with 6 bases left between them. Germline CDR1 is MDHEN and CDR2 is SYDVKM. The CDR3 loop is CASSSSYSPLHF. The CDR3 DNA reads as TGTGCCAGCAGTTCCTCTTATTCACCCCTCCACTTT. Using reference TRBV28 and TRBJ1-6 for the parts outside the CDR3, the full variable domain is DVKVTQSSRYLVKRTGEKVFLECVQDMDHENMFWYRQDPGLGLRLIYFSYDVKMKEKGDIPEGYSVSREKKERFSLILESASTNQTSMYLCASSSSYSPLHFGNGTRLTVT.

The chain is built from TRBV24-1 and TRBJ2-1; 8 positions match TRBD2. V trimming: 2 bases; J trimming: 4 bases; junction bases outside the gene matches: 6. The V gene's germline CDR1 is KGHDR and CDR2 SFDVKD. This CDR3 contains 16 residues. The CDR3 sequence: CATSDSGGGVYNEQFF. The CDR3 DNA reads TGTGCCACCAGTGATTCGGGGGGGGGAGTTTACAATGAGCAGTTCTTC.

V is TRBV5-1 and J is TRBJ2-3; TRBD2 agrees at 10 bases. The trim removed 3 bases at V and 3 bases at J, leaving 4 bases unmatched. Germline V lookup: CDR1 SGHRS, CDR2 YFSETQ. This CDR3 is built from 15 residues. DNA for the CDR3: TGCGCCAGCAGCTCCTTTAGCGGGGGGACAGATACGCAGTATTTT. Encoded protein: CASSSFSGGTDTQYF.

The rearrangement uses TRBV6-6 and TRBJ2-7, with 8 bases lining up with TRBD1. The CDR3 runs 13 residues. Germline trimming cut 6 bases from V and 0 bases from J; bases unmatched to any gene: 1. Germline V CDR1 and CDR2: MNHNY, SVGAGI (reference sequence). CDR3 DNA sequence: TGTGCCAGCAGGACAGGGGTCTCCTACGAGCAGTACTTC. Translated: CASRTGVSYEQYF.

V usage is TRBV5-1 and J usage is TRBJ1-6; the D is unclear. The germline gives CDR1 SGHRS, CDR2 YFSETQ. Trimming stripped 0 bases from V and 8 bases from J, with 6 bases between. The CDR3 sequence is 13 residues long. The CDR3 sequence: CASSLDFDSPLHF. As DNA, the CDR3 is TGCGCCAGCAGCTTGGATTTCGATTCACCCCTCCACTTT.

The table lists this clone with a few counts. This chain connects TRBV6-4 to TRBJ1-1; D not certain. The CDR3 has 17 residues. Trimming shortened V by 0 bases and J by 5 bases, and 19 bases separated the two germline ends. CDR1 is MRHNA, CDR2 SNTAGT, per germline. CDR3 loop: CASSDSSRLGRRTEAFF. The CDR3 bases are TGTGCCAGCAGTGACTCGAGTAGGCTGGGGAGGCGGACTGAAGCTTTCTTT.

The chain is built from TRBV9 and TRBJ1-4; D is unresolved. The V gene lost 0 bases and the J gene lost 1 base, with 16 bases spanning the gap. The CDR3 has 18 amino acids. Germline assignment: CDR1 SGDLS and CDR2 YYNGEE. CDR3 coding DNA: TGTGCCAGCAGCGTAGCCCCTCTTGGGGAAGGAACTAATGAAAAACTGTTTTTT. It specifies CASSVAPLGEGTNEKLFF. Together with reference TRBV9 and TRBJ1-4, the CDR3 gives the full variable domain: DSGVTQTPKHLITATGQRVTLRCSPRSGDLSVYWYQQSLDQGLQFLIQYYNGEERAKGNILERFSAQQFPDLHSELNLSSLELGDSALYFCASSVAPLGEGTNEKLFFGSGTQLSVL.

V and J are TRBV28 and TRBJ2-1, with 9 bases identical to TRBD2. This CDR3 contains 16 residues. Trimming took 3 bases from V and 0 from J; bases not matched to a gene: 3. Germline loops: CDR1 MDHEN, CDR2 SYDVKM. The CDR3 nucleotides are TGTGCCAGCAGTTTGACTAGCGGAAGCTCCTACAATGAGCAGTTCTTC. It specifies CASSLTSGSSYNEQFF.

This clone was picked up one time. This CDR3 is CASSLTGGRDTQYF. The CDR3 region has the DNA TGTGCCAGCAGCTTAACGGGAGGCCGAGATACGCAGTATTTT. This chain links TRBV7-3 with TRBJ2-3, with D possibly matching TRBD2 (6 bases). The germline V gene has CDR1 SGHTA and CDR2 FQGTGA. The CDR3 sequence is 14 residues long. V shed 0 bases and J shed 5 bases, with 9 bases lying between them.

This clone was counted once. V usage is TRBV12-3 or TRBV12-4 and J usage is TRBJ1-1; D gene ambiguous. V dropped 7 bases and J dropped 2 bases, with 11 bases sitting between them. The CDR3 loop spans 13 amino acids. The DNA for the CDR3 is TGTGCCAGCACTTCCCAGACTAACACTGAAGCTTTCTTT. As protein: CASTSQTNTEAFF.

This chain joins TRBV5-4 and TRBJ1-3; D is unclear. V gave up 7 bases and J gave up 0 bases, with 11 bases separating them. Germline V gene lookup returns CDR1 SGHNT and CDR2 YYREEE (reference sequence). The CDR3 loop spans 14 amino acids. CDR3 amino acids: CASGTDLSGNTIYF. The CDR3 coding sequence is TGTGCCAGCGGCACAGACCTCTCTGGAAACACCATATATTTT.

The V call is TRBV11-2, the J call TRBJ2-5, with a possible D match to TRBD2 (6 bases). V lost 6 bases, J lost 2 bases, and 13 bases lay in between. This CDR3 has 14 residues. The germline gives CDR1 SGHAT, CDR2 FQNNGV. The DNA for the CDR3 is TGTGCCAGCAGGACGGGACTCCTACAAGAGACCCAGTACTTC. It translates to CASRTGLLQETQYF.

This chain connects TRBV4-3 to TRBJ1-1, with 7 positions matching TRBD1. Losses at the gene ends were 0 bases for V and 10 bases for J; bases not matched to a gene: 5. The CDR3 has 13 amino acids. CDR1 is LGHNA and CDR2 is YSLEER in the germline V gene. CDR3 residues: CASSQDKTGTAFF. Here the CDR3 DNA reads TGCGCCAGCAGCCAAGATAAGACAGGGACAGCTTTCTTT.

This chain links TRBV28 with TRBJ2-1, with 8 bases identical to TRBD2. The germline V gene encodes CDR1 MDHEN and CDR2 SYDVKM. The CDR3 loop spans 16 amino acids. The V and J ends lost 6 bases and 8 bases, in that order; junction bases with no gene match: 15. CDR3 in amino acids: CASSVPISGIGYEQFF. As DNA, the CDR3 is TGTGCCAGCAGCGTTCCAATTAGCGGGATTGGGTATGAGCAGTTCTTC.

CDR3 bases: TGTGCCAGCAGCCGACAGGGAGAGAAAGAGACCCAGTACTTC. It specifies CASSRQGEKETQYF. The rearrangement joins TRBV9 to TRBJ2-5; 7 bases line up with TRBD1. With 4 bases clipped from V and 3 bases from J, the junction kept 6 bases outside the gene matches. Germline loops: CDR1 SGDLS, CDR2 YYNGEE. The length of the CDR3 is 14 residues.

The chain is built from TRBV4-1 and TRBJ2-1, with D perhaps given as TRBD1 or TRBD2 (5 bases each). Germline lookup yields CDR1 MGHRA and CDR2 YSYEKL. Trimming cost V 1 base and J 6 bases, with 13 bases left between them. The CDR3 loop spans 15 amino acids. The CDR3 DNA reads TGCGCCAGCAGCCAAGGAGGGGCAGGGCGCAATGAGCAGTTCTTC. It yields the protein CASSQGGAGRNEQFF.

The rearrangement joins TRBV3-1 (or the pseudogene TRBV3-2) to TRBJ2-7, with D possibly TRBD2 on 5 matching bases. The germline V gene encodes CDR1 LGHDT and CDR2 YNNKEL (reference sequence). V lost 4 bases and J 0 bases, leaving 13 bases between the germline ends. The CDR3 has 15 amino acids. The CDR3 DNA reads TGTGCCAGCAGCCGATGGACTGTTAGCTCCTACGAGCAGTACTTC. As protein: CASSRWTVSSYEQYF.

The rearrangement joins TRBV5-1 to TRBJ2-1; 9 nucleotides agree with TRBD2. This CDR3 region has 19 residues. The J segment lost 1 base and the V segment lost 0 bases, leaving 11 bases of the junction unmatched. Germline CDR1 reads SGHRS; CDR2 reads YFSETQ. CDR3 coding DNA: TGCGCCAGCAGCTTGGTGGGTAGCGGGGGCCCTCCTTCCTACAATGAGCAGTTCTTC. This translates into CASSLVGSGGPPSYNEQFF.

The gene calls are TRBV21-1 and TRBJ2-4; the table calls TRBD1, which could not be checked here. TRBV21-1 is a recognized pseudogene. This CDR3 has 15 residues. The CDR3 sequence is CASSKGRDGKNIQYF. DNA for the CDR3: TGTGCCAGCAGCAAAGGCAGGGATGGCAAAAACATTCAGTACTTC.

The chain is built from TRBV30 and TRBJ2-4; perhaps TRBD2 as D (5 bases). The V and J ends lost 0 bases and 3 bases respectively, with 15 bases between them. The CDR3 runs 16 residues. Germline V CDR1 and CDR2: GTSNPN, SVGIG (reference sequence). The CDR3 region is CAWSVPGGNGKNIQYF. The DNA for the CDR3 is TGTGCCTGGAGTGTACCTGGAGGAAACGGCAAAAACATTCAGTACTTC. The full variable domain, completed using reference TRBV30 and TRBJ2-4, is SQTIHQWPATLVQPVGSPLSLECTVEGTSNPNLYWYRQAAGRGLQLLFYSVGIGQISSEVPQNLSASRPQDRQFILSSKKLLLSDSGFYLCAWSVPGGNGKNIQYFGAGTRLSVL.

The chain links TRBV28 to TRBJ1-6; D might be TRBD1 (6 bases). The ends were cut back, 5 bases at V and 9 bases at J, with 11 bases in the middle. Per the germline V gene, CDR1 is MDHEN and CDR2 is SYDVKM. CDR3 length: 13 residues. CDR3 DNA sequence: TGTGCCAGCAGTCTAGACAGGATTTCACCCCTCCACTTT. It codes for CASSLDRISPLHF.